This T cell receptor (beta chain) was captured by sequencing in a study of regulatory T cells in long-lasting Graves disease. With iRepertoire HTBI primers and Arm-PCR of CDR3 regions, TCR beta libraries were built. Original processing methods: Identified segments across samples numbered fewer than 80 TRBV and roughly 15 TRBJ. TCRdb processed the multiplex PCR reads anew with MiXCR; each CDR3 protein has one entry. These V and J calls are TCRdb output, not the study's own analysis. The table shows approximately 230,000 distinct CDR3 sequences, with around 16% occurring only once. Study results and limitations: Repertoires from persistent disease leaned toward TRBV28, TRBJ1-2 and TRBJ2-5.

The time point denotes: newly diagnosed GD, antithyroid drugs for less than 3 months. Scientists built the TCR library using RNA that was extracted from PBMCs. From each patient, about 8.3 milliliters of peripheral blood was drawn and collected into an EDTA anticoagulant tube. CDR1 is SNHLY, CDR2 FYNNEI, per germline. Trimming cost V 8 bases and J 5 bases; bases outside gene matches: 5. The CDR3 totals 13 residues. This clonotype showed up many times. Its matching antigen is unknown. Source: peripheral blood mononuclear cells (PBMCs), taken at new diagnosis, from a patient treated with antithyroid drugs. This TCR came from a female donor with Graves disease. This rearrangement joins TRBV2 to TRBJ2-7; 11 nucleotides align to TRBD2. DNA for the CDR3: TGTGCCAGCGCGCTAGCGGGAGGCGACGAGCAGTACTTC. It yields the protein CASALAGGDEQYF. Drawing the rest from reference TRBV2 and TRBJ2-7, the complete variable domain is EPEVTQTPSHQVTQMGQEVILRCVPISNHLYFYWYRQILGQKVEFLVSFYNNEISEKSEIFDDQFSVERPDGSNFTLKIRSTKLEDSAMYFCASALAGGDEQYFGPGTRLTVT.